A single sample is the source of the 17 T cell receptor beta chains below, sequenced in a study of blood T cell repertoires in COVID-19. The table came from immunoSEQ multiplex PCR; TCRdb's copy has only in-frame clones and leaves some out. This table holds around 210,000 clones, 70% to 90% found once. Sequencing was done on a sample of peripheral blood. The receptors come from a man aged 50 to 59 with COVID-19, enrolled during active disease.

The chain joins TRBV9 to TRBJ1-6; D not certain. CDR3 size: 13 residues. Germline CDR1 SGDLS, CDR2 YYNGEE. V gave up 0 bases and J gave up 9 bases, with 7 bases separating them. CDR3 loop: CASSVDSFSPLHF. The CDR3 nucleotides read TGTGCCAGCAGCGTAGATTCATTTTCACCCCTCCACTTT.

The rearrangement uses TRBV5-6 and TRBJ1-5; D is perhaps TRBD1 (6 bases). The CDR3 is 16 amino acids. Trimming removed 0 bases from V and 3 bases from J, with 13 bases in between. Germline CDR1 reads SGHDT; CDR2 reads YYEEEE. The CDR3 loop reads CASSLAKGVDNQPQHF. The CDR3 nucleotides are TGTGCCAGCAGCTTGGCTAAGGGGGTAGACAATCAGCCCCAGCATTTT.

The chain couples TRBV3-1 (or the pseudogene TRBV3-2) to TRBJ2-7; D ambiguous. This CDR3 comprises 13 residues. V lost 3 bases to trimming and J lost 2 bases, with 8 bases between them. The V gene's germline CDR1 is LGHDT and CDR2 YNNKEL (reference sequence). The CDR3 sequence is CASSHRRTYEQYF. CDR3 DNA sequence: TGTGCCAGCAGCCACCGCAGGACCTACGAGCAGTACTTC.

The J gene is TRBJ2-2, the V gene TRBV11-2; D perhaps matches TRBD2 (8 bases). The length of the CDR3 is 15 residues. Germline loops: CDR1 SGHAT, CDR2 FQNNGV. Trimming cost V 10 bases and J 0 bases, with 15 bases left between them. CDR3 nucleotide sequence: TGTGCCAACCGGGAGGGGGCTCCGAACACCGGGGAGCTGTTTTTT. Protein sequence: CANREGAPNTGELFF.

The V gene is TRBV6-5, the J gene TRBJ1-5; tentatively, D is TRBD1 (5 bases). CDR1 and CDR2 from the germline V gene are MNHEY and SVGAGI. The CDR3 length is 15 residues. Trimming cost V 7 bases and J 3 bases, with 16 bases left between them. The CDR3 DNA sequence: TGTGCCAGCACCAGAACTCAGGGTGCCAATCAGCCCCAGCATTTT. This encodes CASTRTQGANQPQHF.

CDR3 coding DNA: TGTGCCAGCAGCCCCCGGGGCTACGAGCAGTACTTC. It codes for CASSPRGYEQYF. The chain combines TRBV11-1 with TRBJ2-7; D may be TRBD2 (5 bases). CDR1 is SGHAT and CDR2 is FQDESV in the germline V gene (reference sequence). This CDR3 region has 12 residues. V was shortened by 5 bases and J by 3 bases, with 8 bases between the two germline ends.

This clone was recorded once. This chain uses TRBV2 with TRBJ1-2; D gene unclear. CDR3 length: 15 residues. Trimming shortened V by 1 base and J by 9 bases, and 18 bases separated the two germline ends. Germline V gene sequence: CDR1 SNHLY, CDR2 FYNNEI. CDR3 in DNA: TGTGCCAGCAGTGAAGGACTGCCGGGAAGTAATAGCTACACCTTC. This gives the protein CASSEGLPGSNSYTF.

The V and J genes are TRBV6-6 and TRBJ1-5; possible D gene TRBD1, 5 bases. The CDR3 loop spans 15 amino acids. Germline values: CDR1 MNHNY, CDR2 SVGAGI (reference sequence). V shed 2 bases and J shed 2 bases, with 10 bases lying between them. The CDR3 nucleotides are TGTGCCAGCAGTTACAGTACAGGCGGCAATCAGCCCCAGCATTTT. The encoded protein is CASSYSTGGNQPQHF.

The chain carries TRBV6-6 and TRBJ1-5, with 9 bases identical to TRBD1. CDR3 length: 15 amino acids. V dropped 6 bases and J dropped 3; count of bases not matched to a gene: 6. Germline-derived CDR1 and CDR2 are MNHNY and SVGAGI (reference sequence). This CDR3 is CASSGTGPFNQPQHF. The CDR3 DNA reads TGTGCCAGCAGCGGGACAGGGCCCTTCAATCAGCCCCAGCATTTT.

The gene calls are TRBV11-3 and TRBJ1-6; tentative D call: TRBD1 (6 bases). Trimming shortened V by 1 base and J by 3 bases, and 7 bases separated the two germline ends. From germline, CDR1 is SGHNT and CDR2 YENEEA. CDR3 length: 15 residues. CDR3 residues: CASSLGQVYNSPLHF. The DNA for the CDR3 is TGTGCCAGCAGCTTAGGACAGGTCTATAATTCACCCCTCCACTTT.

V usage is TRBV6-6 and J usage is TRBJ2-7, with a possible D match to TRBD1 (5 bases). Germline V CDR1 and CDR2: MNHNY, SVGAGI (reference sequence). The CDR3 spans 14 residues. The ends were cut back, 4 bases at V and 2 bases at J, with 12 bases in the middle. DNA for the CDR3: TGTGCCAGCAGTTGGGCTCAGGGTACCTACGAGCAGTACTTC. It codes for CASSWAQGTYEQYF.

This CDR3 reads CASLALEAFF. CDR3 sequence (DNA): TGTGCCAGCTTAGCTCTTGAAGCTTTCTTT. The chain employs TRBV2 and TRBJ1-1; D unresolved. There are 10 residues in the CDR3. Trimming stripped 8 bases from V and 7 bases from J, with 8 bases between. In germline, CDR1 is SNHLY, CDR2 FYNNEI. Drawing the rest from reference TRBV2 and TRBJ1-1, the complete variable domain is EPEVTQTPSHQVTQMGQEVILRCVPISNHLYFYWYRQILGQKVEFLVSFYNNEISEKSEIFDDQFSVERPDGSNFTLKIRSTKLEDSAMYFCASLALEAFFGQGTRLTVV.

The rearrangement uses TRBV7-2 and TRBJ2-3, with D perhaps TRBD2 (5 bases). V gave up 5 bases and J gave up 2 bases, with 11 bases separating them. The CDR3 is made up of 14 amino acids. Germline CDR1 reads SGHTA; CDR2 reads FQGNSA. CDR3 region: CASSVGLNTDTQYF. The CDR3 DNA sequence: TGTGCCAGCAGCGTCGGACTGAACACAGATACGCAGTATTTT.

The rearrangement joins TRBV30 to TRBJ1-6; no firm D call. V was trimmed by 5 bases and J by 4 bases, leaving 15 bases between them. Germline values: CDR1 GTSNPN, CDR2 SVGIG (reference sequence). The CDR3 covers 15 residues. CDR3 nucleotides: TGTGCCTGGGGGAGGGCGGGCACGTATAATTCACCCCTCCACTTT. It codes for CAWGRAGTYNSPLHF.

CDR3 sequence (DNA): TGTGCCAGCAGCCGACGTACCACAGGGGTTGCCCCAAGCACAGATACGCAGTATTTT. Translated, it gives CASSRRTTGVAPSTDTQYF. V is TRBV6-6 and J is TRBJ2-3, with 7 bases aligning to TRBD1. CDR1 and CDR2 (germline): MNHNY, SVGAGI (reference sequence). V lost 6 bases, J lost 0 bases, and 18 bases stayed unmatched. The CDR3 consists of 19 residues.

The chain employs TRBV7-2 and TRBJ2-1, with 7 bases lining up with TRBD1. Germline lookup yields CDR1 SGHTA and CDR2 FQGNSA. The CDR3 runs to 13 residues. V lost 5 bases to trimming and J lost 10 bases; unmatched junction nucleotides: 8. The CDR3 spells CASSDYRGTEQFF. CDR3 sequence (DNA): TGTGCCAGCAGCGACTACAGGGGTACCGAGCAGTTCTTC.

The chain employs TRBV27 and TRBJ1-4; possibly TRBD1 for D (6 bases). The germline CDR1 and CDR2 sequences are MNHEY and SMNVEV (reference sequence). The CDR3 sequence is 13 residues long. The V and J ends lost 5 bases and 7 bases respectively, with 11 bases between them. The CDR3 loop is CASSKTGGEKLFF. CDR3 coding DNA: TGTGCCAGCAGTAAGACAGGCGGTGAAAAACTGTTTTTT.